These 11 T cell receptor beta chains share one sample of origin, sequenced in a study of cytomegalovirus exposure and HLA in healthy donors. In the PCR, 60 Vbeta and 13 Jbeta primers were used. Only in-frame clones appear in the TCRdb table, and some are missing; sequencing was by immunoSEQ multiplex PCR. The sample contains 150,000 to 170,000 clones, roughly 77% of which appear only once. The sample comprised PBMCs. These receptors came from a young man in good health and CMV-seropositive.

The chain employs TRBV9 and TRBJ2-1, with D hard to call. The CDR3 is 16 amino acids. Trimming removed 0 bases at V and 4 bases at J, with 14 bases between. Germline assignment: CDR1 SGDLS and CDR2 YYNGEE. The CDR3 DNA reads TGTGCCAGCAGCGTAGCCCACACGTGGCCGTACAATGAGCAGTTCTTC. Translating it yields CASSVAHTWPYNEQFF.

The CDR3 DNA reads as TGTGCCAGCAGTGACGGTAGGGGGTGGTACGAGCAGTACTTC. It codes for CASSDGRGWYEQYF. The gene calls are TRBV6-5 and TRBJ2-7; tentative D call: TRBD1 (6 bases). Trimming took off 5 bases at V and 4 bases at J, with 15 bases between the two ends. The CDR3 loop spans 14 amino acids. Per the germline V gene, CDR1 is MNHEY and CDR2 is SVGAGI.

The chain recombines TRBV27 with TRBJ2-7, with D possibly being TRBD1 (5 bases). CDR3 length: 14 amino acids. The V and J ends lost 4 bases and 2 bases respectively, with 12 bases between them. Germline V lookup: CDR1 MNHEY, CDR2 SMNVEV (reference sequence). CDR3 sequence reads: CASSYQGGTYEQYF. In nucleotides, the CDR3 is TGTGCCAGCAGTTACCAGGGCGGTACCTACGAGCAGTACTTC.

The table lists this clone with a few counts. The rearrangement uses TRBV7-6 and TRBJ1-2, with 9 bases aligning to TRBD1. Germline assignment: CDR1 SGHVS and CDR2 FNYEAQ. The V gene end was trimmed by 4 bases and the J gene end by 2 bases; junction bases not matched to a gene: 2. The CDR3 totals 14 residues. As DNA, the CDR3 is TGTGCCAGCAGCTCCGGGACAGGGAACTATGGCTACACCTTC. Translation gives CASSSGTGNYGYTF.

Written as DNA, the CDR3 is TGCAGTGCTAGGGACAGGGTTCAAGCTTTCTTT. This gives the protein CSARDRVQAFF. The gene calls are TRBV20-1 and TRBJ1-1; TRBD1 matches at 8 bases. There are 11 residues in the CDR3. The V gene's germline CDR1 is DFQATT and CDR2 SNEGSKA (reference sequence). V lost 3 bases to trimming and J lost 9 bases; unmatched junction nucleotides: 3.

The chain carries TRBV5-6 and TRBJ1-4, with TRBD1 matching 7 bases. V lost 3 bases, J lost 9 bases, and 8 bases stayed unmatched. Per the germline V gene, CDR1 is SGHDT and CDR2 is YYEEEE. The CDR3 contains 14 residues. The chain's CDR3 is CASSYTTGTKKLFF. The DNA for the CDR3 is TGTGCCAGCAGCTACACGACAGGGACCAAAAAACTGTTTTTT.

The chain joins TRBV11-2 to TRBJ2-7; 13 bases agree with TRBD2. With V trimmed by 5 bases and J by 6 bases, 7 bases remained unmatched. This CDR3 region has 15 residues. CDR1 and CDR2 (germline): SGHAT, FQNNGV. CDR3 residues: CASSTGTSGKIEQYF. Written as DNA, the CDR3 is TGTGCCAGCAGCACTGGGACTAGCGGGAAGATCGAGCAGTACTTC.

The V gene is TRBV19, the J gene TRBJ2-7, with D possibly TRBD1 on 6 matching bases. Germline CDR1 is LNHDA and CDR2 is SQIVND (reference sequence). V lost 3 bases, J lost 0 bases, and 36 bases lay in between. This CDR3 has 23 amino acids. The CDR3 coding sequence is TGTGCCAGTAGTATGGCCCAACATGGCCTCCGGGACATTCCCCTGACAAGCTCCTACGAGCAGTACTTC. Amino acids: CASSMAQHGLRDIPLTSSYEQYF.

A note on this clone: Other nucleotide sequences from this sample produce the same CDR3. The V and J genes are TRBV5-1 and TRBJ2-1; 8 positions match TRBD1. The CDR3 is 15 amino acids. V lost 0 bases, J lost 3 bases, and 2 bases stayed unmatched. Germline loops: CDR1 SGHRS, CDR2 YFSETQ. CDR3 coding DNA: TGCGCCAGCAGCTTGGTTGGGACAGGCTACAATGAGCAGTTCTTC. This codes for CASSLVGTGYNEQFF.

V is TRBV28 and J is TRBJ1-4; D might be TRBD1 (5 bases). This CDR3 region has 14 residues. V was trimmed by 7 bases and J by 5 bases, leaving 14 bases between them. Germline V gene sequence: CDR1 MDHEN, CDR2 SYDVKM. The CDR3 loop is CASTLAGGNEKLFF. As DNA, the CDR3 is TGTGCCAGCACCCTGGCGGGGGGGAATGAAAAACTGTTTTTT.

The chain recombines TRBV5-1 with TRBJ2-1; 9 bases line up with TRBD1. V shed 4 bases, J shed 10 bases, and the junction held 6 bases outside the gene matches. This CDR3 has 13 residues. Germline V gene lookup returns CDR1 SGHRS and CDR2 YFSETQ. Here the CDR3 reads CASSRQGDGEQFF. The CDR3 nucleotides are TGCGCCAGCAGCAGACAGGGGGACGGAGAGCAGTTCTTC.